This T cell receptor (beta chain) was recovered during a study of blood T cell repertoires in COVID-19. Study context: From T cells, B-cell-depleted T cells, or PBMCs came the material, which was cDNA or gDNA.

Sequencing used immunoSEQ multiplex PCR; TCRdb keeps in-frame clones, though not all of them. The table records under 150,000 clones, roughly 80% of them present only once. CDR3 size: 14 residues. Trimming shortened V by 0 bases and J by 4 bases, and 7 bases separated the two germline ends. CDR1 MNHEY and CDR2 SVGAGI come from the germline V gene. Sequenced: peripheral blood. V and J are TRBV6-5 and TRBJ1-5; the D gene is possibly TRBD1 (6 bases). The TCR originated in a man younger than 40 with acute or convalescent COVID-19. CDR3 DNA sequence: TGTGCCAGCAGTTACTCGAGGGGGAATCAGCCCCAGCATTTT. It is translated as CASSYSRGNQPQHF.